The clone carrying this TCR beta chain was recorded at least ten times. Its specificity is not known. The CDR3 is made up of 17 amino acids. From germline, CDR1 is SGHTA and CDR2 FQGNSA. Trimming shortened V by 3 bases and J by 3 bases, and 20 bases separated the two germline ends. Each donor (without exception) was a healthy Caucasian. MiXCR, run by TCRdb on the 5' RACE reads, gives a single entry per CDR3 protein. Among 350,000 or so distinct CDR3 sequences listed, approximately 8.7% were seen once. The data belong to a study of identical twins. General study results and limits: Among monozygotic twins, out-of-frame TCR alpha sharing exceeded what models predicted. Within twin pairs, the out-of-frame alpha sequences they shared showed excess low generation probability.

Sequenced sample: naive T cells sorted from blood. The sequence derives from a woman in her forties or fifties in good health. The rearrangement links TRBV7-2 to TRBJ2-5, with D maybe TRBD2 (5 bases). CDR3 in amino acids: CASSFSSRPRRKETQYF. CDR3 nucleotide sequence: TGTGCCAGCAGCTTTTCTAGCCGCCCTCGTCGGAAAGAGACCCAGTACTTC.